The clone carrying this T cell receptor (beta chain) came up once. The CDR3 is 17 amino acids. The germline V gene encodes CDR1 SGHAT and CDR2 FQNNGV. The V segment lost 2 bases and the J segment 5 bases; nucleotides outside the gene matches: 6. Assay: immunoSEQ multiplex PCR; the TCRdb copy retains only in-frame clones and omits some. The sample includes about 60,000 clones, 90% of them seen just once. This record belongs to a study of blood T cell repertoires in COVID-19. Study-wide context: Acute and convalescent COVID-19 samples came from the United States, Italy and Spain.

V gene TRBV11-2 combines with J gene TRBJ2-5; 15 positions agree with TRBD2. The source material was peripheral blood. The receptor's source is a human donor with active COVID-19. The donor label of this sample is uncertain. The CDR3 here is CASSLLGLAGGRETQYF. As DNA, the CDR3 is TGTGCCAGCAGCTTACTGGGACTAGCGGGAGGCCGGGAGACCCAGTACTTC.